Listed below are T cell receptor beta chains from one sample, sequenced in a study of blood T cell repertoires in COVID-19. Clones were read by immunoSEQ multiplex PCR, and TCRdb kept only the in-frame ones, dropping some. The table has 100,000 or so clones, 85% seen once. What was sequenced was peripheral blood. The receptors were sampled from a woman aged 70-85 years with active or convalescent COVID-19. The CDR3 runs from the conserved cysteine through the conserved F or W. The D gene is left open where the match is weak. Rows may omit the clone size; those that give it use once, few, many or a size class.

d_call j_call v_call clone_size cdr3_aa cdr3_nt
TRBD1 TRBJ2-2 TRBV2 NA CASIGQGIGELFF TGTGCCAGCATAGGACAGGGTATCGGGGAGCTGTTTTTT
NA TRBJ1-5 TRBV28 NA CASTANPAYHGIYSNQPQHF TGTGCCAGCACCGCAAACCCTGCCTACCACGGTATTTATAGCAATCAGCCCCAGCATTTT
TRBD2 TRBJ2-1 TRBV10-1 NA CASSGIGLAGDEQFF TGCGCCAGCAGCGGCATTGGACTAGCGGGGGATGAGCAGTTCTTC
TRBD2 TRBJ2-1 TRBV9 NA CASSVTGTSGYEQFF TGTGCCAGCAGCGTCACCGGGACTAGCGGGTATGAGCAGTTCTTC
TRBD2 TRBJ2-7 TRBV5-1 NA CASSPPPAGVFEQYF TGCGCCAGCAGCCCCCCTCCGGCGGGAGTTTTCGAGCAGTACTTC
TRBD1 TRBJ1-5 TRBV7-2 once CASSLGTGVDQPQHF TGTGCCAGCAGCTTAGGGACAGGCGTTGATCAGCCCCAGCATTTT
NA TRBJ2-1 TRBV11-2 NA CASSLATGDFEQFF TGTGCCAGCAGCTTAGCTACAGGCGATTTTGAGCAGTTCTTC
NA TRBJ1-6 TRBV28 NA CASSPSGHHNSPLHF TGTGCCAGCAGTCCCTCCGGACACCATAATTCACCCCTCCACTTT
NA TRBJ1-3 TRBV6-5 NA CASSRTVGSRNTIYF TGTGCCAGCAGTCGGACAGTGGGATCGAGAAACACCATATATTTT
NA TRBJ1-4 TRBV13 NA CASSLGIRDFEKLFF TGTGCCAGCAGCTTAGGTATCCGGGATTTTGAAAAACTGTTTTTT
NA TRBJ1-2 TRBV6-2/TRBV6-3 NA CASSFQALAGYTF TGTGCCAGCAGTTTTCAGGCGTTGGCTGGCTACACCTTC
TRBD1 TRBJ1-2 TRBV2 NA CASSLNQGTGYGYTF TGTGCCAGCAGCCTCAATCAGGGGACAGGCTATGGCTACACCTTC
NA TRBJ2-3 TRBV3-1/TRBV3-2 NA CASSPLAPDTQYF TGTGCCAGCAGCCCCTTAGCGCCAGATACGCAGTATTTT
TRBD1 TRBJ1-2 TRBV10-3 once CAISESGQGVGYTF TGTGCCATCAGTGAGTCGGGACAGGGGGTCGGCTACACCTTC
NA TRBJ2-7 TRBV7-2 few CASIDRGSGASYEQYF TGTGCCAGCATCGATAGGGGTAGCGGAGCCTCCTACGAGCAGTACTTC
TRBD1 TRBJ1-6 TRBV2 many CASSEAPGGHNSPLHF TGTGCCAGCAGTGAAGCGCCAGGGGGCCATAATTCACCCCTCCACTTT
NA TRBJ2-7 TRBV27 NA CASSFPGGGGEQYF TGTGCCAGCAGTTTCCCAGGGGGCGGGGGCGAGCAGTACTTC
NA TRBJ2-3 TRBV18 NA CASSPSQGSTDTQYF TGTGCCAGCTCACCATCGCAGGGGTCCACAGATACGCAGTATTTT
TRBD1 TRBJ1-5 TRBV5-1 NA CASSLGQGSNQPQHF TGCGCCAGCAGCTTGGGACAGGGGAGCAATCAGCCCCAGCATTTT
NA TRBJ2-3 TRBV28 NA CASSFLLQGADTQYF TGTGCCAGCAGTTTCCTCTTACAGGGCGCAGATACGCAGTATTTT
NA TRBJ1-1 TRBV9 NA CASSVFSGELNTEAFF TGTGCCAGCAGCGTATTTTCAGGGGAGCTGAACACTGAAGCTTTCTTT
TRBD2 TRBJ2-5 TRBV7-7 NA CASWTSGKETQYF TGTGCTAGTTGGACTAGCGGGAAAGAGACCCAGTACTTC
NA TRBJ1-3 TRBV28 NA CASIQGSGNTIYF TGTGCCAGCATTCAGGGTTCTGGAAACACCATATATTTT
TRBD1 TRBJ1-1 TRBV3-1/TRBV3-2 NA CASSRQGGSTEAFF TGTGCCAGCAGCCGACAGGGAGGAAGTACTGAAGCTTTCTTT
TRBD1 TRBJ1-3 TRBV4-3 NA CASSQGSQGARNTIYF TGCGCCAGCAGCCAAGGCTCACAGGGGGCTCGAAACACCATATATTTT
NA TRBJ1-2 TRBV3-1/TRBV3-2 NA CASTQGENYGYTF TGTGCCAGCACCCAGGGAGAGAACTATGGCTACACCTTC
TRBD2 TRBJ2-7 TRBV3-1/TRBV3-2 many CASTASGRGSYEQYF TGTGCCAGCACTGCTAGCGGGAGGGGCTCCTACGAGCAGTACTTC
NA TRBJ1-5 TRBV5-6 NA CASSLGGHGNQPQHF TGTGCCAGCAGCTTGGGGGGGCACGGAAATCAGCCCCAGCATTTT
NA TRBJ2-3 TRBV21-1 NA CASSKAGGGRLAGEDTQYF TGTGCCAGCAGCAAAGCTGGTGGGGGGCGACTAGCGGGAGAGGATACGCAGTATTTT
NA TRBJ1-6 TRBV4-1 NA CASSQTREGGKNSPLHF TGCGCCAGCAGCCAGACCCGGGAGGGGGGTAAGAATTCACCCCTCCACTTT
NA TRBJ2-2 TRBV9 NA CASSVEITDTGELFF TGTGCCAGCAGCGTAGAGATCACGGACACCGGGGAGCTGTTTTTT
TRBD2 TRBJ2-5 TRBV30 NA CAWSVRGLAGQETQYF TGTGCCTGGAGTGTACGCGGACTAGCGGGTCAAGAGACCCAGTACTTC
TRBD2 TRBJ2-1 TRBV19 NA CASLRSGGAHNEQFF TGTGCCAGCCTTCGGTCCGGGGGGGCCCACAATGAGCAGTTCTTC
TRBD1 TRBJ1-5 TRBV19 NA CASSIRTGRDQPQHF TGTGCCAGTAGTATCCGGACAGGGAGGGATCAGCCCCAGCATTTT
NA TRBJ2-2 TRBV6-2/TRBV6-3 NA CASSPHPQHIANTGELFF TGTGCCAGCAGTCCCCACCCCCAACATATCGCGAACACCGGGGAGCTGTTTTTT
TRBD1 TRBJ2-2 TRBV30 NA CAWKFGTGWNTGELFF TGTGCCTGGAAGTTCGGGACAGGGTGGAACACCGGGGAGCTGTTTTTT
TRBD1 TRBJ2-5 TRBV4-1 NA CASSPRLGRGPLGETQYF TGCGCCAGCAGCCCCCGCCTGGGCAGGGGGCCATTGGGAGAGACCCAGTACTTC
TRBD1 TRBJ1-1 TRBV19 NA CASSGQGRGNTEAFF TGTGCCAGTAGTGGACAGGGACGGGGGAACACTGAAGCTTTCTTT
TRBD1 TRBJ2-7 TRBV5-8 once CASSFRQGGRYEQYF TGTGCCAGCAGCTTCAGACAGGGTGGAAGGTACGAGCAGTACTTC
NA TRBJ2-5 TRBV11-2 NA CASSFYSLQETQYF TGTGCCAGCAGCTTTTACAGCCTCCAAGAGACCCAGTACTTC
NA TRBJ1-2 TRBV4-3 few CASSQDGQRVNYGYTF TGCGCCAGCAGCCAAGATGGACAGAGAGTTAACTATGGCTACACCTTC
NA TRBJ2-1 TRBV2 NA CASSVVGYNEQFF TGTGCCAGCAGTGTTGTCGGCTACAATGAGCAGTTCTTC
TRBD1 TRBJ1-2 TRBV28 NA CASSLSGTGGLYGYTF TGTGCCAGCAGTTTATCCGGGACAGGGGGCTTATATGGCTACACCTTC
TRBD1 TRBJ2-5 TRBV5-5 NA CASSPRGRETQYF TGTGCCAGCAGCCCCAGGGGGAGAGAGACCCAGTACTTC
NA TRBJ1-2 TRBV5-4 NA CASSSPGKPNYGYTF TGTGCCAGCAGCTCCCCCGGGAAACCAAACTATGGCTACACCTTC
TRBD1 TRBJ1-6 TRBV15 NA CATSRGQGNSPLHF TGTGCCACCAGCAGAGGACAGGGGAATTCACCCCTCCACTTT
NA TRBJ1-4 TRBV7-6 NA CASSLETGVVEKLFF TGTGCCAGCAGCTTAGAAACGGGGGTCGTGGAAAAACTGTTTTTT
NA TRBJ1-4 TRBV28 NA CASRLDRNNEKLFF TGTGCCAGCAGGCTTGACAGGAATAATGAAAAACTGTTTTTT
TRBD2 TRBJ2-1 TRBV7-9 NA CASSPRLAGGNYNEQFF TGTGCCAGCAGCCCTAGGTTAGCGGGAGGGAACTACAATGAGCAGTTCTTC
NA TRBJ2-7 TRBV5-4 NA CASSFGRVSEQYF TGTGCCAGCAGCTTCGGCAGGGTTAGCGAGCAGTACTTC
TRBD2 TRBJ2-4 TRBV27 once CASRQTSGRNIQYF TGTGCCAGCAGGCAGACTAGCGGGAGGAACATTCAGTACTTC
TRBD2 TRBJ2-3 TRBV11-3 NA CASSLGVAGGTDTQYF TGTGCCAGCAGCTTAGGTGTAGCGGGGGGAACAGATACGCAGTATTTT
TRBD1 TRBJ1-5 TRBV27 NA CASSYGTGRNQPQHF TGTGCCAGCAGTTACGGGACAGGGAGAAATCAGCCCCAGCATTTT